This paragraph reports one TCR beta chain. Runs used v3.0 of the immunoSEQ assay and were done at survey level. Using immunoSEQ multiplex PCR, the repertoire was profiled, and TCRdb retains in-frame clones only, with some absent. The sample has 14,000 or so clones; roughly 80% are singletons. Per donor, a minimum of one pre-ART and a minimum of two post-ART PBMC samples were available. Every one of the participants with HIV received treatment in the United States. These data originate in a study of long-term antiretroviral therapy in people with HIV. The germline gives CDR1 SGHNT, CDR2 YENEEA. CDR3 length: 15 amino acids. Trimming shortened V by 2 bases and J by 5 bases, and 14 bases separated the two germline ends.

This material consisted of unsorted PBMCs, taken just before starting antiretroviral therapy. V usage is TRBV11-3 and J usage is TRBJ2-3; possibly TRBD1 for D (6 bases). The TCR sequence derives from a man aged 40-49 years with HIV. The CDR3 DNA reads TGTGCCAGCAGCTTACAGGGGCGGGTAGGAGATACGCAGTATTTT. Its translation: CASSLQGRVGDTQYF.